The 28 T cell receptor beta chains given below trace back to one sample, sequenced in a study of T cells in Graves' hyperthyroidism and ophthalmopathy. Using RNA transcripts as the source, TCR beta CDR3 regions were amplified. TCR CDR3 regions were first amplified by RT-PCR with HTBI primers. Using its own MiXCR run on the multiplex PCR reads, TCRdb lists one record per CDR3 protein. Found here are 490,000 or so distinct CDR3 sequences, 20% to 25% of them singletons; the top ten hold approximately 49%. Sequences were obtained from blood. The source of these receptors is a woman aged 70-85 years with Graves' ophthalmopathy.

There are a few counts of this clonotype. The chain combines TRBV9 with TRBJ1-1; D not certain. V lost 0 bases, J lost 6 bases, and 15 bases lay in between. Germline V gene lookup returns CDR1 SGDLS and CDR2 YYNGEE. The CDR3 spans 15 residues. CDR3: CASSVEGRFESEAFF. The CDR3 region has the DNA TGTGCCAGCAGCGTAGAAGGACGCTTCGAGTCTGAAGCTTTCTTT.

The CDR3 sequence is CASRAGGGVGNTIYF. The CDR3 nucleotides read TGTGCCAGCAGGGCCGGGGGGGGCGTCGGAAACACCATATATTTT. V is TRBV27 and J is TRBJ1-3; D is perhaps TRBD1 (6 bases). The CDR3 consists of 15 residues. V was cut by 6 bases and J by 4 bases, with 16 bases left in between. From germline, CDR1 is MNHEY and CDR2 SMNVEV (reference sequence).

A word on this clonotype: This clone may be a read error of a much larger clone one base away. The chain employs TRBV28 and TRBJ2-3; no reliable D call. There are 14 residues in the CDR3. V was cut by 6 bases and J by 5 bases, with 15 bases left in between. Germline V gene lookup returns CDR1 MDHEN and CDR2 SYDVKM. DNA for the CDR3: TGTGCCAGCAGCTTCTTCAGGACGGGAGATACGCAGTATTTT. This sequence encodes CASSFFRTGDTQYF.

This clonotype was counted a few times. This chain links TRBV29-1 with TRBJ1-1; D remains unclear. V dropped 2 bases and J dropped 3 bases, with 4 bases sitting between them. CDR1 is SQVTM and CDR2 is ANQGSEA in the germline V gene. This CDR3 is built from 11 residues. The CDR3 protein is CSVELDTEAFF. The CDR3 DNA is TGCAGCGTTGAACTCGACACTGAAGCTTTCTTT.

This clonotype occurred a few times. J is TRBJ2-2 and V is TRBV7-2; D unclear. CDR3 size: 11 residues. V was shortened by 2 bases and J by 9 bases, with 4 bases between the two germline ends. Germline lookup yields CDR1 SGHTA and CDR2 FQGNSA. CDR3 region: CASSLYRELFF. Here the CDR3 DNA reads TGTGCCAGCAGCTTATACCGGGAGCTGTTTTTT.

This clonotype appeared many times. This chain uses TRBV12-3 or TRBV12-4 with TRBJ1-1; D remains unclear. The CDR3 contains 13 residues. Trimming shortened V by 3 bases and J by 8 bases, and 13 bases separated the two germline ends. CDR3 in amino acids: CASSLYGNGEAFF. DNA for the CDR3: TGTGCCAGCAGTTTGTACGGAAACGGGGAAGCTTTCTTT.

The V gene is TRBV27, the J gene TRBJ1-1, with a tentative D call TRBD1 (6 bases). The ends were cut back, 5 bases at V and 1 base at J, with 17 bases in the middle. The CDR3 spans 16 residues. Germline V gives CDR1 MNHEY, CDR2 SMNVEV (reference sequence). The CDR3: CASSRYRGQRNTEAFF. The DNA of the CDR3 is TGTGCCAGCAGTCGTTACCGTGGACAGAGGAACACTGAAGCTTTCTTT.

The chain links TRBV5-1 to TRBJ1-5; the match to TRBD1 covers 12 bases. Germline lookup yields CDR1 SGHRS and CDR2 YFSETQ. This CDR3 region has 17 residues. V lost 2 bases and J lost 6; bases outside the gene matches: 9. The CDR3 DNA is TGCGCCAGCAGCTTACCCCGGGACAGGGGGCTGGGTCAGCCCCAGCATTTT. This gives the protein CASSLPRDRGLGQPQHF. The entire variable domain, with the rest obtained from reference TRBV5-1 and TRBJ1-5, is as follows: KAGVTQTPRYLIKTRGQQVTLSCSPISGHRSVSWYQQTPGQGLQFLFEYFSETQRNKGNFPGRFSGRQFSNSRSEMNVSTLELGDSALYLCASSLPRDRGLGQPQHFGDGTRLSIL.

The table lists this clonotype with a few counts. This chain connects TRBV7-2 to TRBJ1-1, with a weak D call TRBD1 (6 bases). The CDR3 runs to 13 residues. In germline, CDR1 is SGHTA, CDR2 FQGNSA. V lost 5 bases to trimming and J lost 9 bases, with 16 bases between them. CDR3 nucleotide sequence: TGTGCCAGCAGCGAAGGAATCGGGACACAAGCTTTCTTT. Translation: CASSEGIGTQAFF. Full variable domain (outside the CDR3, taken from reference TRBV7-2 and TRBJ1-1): GAGVSQSPSNKVTEKGKDVELRCDPISGHTALYWYRQSLGQGLEFLIYFQGNSAPDKSGLPSDRFSAERTGGSVSTLTIQRTQQEDSAVYLCASSEGIGTQAFFGQGTRLTVV.

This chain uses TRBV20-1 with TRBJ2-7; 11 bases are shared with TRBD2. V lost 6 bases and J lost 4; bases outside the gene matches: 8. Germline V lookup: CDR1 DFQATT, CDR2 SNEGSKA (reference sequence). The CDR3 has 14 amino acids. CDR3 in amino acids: CSAFTSGSTYEQYF. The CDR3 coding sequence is TGCAGTGCCTTTACTAGCGGGAGTACGTACGAGCAGTACTTC.

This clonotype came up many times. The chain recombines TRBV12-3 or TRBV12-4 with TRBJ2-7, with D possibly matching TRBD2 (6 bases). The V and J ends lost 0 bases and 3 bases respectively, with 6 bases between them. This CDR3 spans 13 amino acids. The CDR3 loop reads CASSLAGLYEQYF. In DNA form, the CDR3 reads TGTGCCAGCAGTTTAGCGGGACTCTACGAGCAGTACTTC.

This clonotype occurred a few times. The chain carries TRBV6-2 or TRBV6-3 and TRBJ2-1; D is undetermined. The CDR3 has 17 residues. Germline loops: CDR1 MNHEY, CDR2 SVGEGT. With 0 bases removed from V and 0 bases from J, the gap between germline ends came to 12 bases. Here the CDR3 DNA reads TGTGCCAGCAGTTACTCGAAGGCGGCGAGCTCCTACAATGAGCAGTTCTTC. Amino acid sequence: CASSYSKAASSYNEQFF.

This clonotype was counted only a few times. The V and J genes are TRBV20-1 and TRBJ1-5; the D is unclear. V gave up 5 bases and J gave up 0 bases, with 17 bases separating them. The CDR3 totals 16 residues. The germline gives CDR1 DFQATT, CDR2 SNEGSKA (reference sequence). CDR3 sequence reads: CSAYGRGTDSNQPQHF. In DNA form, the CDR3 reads TGCAGTGCTTATGGTCGGGGAACGGATAGCAATCAGCCCCAGCATTTT.

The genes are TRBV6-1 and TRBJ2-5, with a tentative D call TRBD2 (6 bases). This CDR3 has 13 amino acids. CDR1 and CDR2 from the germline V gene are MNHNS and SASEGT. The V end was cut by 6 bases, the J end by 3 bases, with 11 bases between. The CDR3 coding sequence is TGTGCCAGCAGCCGGGAGCGGGAAGAGACCCAGTACTTC. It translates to CASSREREETQYF.

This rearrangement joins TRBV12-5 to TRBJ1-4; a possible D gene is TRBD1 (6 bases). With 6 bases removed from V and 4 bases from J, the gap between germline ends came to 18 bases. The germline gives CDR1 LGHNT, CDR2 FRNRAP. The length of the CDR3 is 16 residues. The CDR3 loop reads CASGLIRTAVNEKLFF. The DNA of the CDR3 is TGTGCTAGTGGGCTGATCCGGACAGCAGTTAATGAAAAACTGTTTTTT.

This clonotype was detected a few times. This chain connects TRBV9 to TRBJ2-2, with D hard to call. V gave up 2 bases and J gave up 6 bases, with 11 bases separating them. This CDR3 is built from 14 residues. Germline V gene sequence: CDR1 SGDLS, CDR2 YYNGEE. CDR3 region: CASSVSSVSGELFF. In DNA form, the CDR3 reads TGTGCCAGCAGCGTTTCCAGCGTCTCCGGGGAGCTGTTTTTT.

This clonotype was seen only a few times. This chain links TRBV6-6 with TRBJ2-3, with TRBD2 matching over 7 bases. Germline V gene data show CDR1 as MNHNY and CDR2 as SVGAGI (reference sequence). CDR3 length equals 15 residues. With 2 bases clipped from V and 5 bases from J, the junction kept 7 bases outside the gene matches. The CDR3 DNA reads TGTGCCAGCAGTTACAGTGGGAGGGCCTTAGATACGCAGTATTTT. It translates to CASSYSGRALDTQYF.

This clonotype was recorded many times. CDR3 amino acids: CASSYSGRHPMEPQHF. CDR3 sequence (DNA): TGTGCCAGCAGTTACTCGGGCAGGCACCCCATGGAGCCCCAGCATTTT. The rearrangement joins TRBV6-2 or TRBV6-3 to TRBJ1-5; no reliable D call. Trimming removed 0 bases from V and 8 bases from J, with 17 bases in between. The CDR3 is made up of 16 amino acids. Germline lookup yields CDR1 MNHEY and CDR2 SVGEGT.

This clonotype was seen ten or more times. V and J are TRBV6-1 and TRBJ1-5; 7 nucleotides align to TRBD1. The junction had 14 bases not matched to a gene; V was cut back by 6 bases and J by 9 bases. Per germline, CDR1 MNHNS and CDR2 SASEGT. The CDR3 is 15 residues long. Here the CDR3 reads CASSSDRVQGSPQHF. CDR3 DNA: TGTGCCAGCAGCTCCGACAGGGTGCAGGGTTCGCCCCAGCATTTT.

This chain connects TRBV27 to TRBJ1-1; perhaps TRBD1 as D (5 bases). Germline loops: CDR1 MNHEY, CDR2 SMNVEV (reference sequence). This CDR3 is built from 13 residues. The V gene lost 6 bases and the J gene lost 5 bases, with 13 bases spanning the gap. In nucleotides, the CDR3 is TGTGCCAGCAGCATAGGGGTCGGAACTGAAGCTTTCTTT. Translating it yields CASSIGVGTEAFF.

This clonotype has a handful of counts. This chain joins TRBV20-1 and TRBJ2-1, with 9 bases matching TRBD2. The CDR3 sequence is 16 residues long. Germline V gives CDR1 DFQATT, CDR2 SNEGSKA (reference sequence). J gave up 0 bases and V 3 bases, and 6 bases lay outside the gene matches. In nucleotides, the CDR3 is TGCAGTGCTAGTTCGCGGGAGGGAAGCTCCTACAATGAGCAGTTCTTC. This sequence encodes CSASSREGSSYNEQFF.

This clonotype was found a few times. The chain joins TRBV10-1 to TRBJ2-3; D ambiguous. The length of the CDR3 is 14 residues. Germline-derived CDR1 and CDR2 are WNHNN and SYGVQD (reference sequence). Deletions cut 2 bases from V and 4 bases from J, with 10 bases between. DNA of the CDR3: TGCGCCAGCAGTGAGCCTAAGAACGCAGATACGCAGTATTTT. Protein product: CASSEPKNADTQYF.

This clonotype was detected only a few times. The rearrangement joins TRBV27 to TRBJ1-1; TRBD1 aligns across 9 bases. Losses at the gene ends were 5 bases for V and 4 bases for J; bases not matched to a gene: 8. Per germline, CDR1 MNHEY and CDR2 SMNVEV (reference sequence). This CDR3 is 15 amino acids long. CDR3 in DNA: TGTGCCAGCAGTAAAAGACAGGGGGTGGGCACTGAAGCTTTCTTT. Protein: CASSKRQGVGTEAFF.

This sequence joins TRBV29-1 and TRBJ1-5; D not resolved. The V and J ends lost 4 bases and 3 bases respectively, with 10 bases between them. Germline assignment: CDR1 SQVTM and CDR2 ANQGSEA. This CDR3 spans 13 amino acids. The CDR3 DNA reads TGCAGCGTTGGCGGACGGAACAATCAGCCCCAGCATTTT. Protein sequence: CSVGGRNNQPQHF.

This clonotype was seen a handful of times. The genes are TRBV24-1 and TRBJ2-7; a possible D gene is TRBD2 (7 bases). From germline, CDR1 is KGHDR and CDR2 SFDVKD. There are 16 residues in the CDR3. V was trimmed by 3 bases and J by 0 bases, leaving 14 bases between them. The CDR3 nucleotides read TGTGCCACCAGTGATCTAGGGGGACTAACCTCCTACGAGCAGTACTTC. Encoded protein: CATSDLGGLTSYEQYF.

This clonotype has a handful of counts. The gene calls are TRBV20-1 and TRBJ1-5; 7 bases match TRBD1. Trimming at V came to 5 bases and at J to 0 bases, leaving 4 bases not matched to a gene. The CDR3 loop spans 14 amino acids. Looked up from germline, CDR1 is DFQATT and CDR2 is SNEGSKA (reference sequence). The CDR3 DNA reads TGCAGTGCTCGACAGGGTAATAGCAATCAGCCCCAGCATTTT. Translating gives CSARQGNSNQPQHF.

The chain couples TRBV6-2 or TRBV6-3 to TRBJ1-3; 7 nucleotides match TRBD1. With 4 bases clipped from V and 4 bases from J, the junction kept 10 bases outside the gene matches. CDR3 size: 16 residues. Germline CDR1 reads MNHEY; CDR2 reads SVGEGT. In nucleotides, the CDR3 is TGTGCCAGCAGTTTCCTCAGGACAGGCGGAGGAAACACCATATATTTT. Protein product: CASSFLRTGGGNTIYF.

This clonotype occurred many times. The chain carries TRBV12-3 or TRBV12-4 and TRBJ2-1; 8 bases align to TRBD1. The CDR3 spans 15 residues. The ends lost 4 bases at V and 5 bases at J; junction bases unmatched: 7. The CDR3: CASSWTGQRHNEQFF. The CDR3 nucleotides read TGTGCCAGCAGTTGGACAGGGCAGCGCCACAATGAGCAGTTCTTC.